This T cell receptor (beta chain) was captured in a study of tumor T cells in aggressive B-cell lymphoma. The germline V gene has CDR1 LNHNV and CDR2 YYDKDF (reference sequence). The CDR3 runs to 16 residues. The J segment lost 2 bases and the V segment lost 5 bases, leaving 4 bases of the junction unmatched. Clones were read by immunoSEQ multiplex PCR, and TCRdb kept only the in-frame ones, dropping some. The data hold 8,900 or so clones, with 80% to 90% observed a single time. Material for sequencing was tumor tissue. The clonotype originates from an adult with diffuse large B cell lymphoma. This chain links TRBV15 with TRBJ1-3; TRBD1 agrees at 12 bases. The CDR3 loop reads CATSGGQGAAGNTIYF. As DNA, the CDR3 is TGTGCCACCAGCGGGGGACAGGGGGCTGCTGGAAACACCATATATTTT.